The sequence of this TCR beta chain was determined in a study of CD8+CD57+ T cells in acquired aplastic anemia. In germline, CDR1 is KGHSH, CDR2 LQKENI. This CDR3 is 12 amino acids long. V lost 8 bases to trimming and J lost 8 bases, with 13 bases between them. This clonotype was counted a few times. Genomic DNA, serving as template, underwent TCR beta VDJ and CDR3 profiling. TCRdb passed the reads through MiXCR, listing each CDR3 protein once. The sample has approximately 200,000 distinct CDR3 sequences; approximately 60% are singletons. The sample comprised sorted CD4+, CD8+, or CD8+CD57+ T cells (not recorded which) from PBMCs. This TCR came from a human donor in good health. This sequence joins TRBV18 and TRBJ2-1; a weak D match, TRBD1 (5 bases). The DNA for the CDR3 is TGTGCCAGCAGTGAAAGGGGCTATGAGCAGTTCTTC. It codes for CASSERGYEQFF.